This TCR beta chain originates from a study of blood T cell repertoires in COVID-19. CDR3 size: 15 residues. Trimming removed 5 bases from V and 5 bases from J; junction bases left unmatched: 6. Germline CDR1 is SGHTA and CDR2 is FQGNSA. The repertoire was sequenced with immunoSEQ multiplex PCR; TCRdb's copy has only in-frame clones and lacks some. The sample includes around 100,000 clones, 88% of them seen just once. The receptor comes from a woman aged 60-75 years with acute or convalescent COVID-19. The chain joins TRBV7-2 to TRBJ2-5, with 12 bases aligning to TRBD2. Sequencing was carried out using peripheral blood. As DNA, the CDR3 is TGTGCCAGCAGCCAGACTAGCGGGAGAGGTGAGACCCAGTACTTC. This encodes CASSQTSGRGETQYF.